One and the same sample provided the 30 T cell receptor beta chains below, sequenced in a study of shared clonotypes between healthy human individuals (dated by TCRdb to about 2020). Preparation of the library involved the immunoSEQ multiplex PCR assay. Not all clones reach the TCRdb copy of this immuneACCESS table, which keeps in-frame sequences only. Checked studies attribute under half of the gap to unresolved V genes and leave the rest unexplained. This sample holds roughly 640,000 clones; about 74% were observed only once. The top ten constitute about 1.8% of the sample. The sample was memory CD4+ T cells sorted from blood. In the paper's terms, the cell subset or site label means: CD45RA-negative fraction. The receptors were gathered from a woman under 40 in good health.

The chain carries TRBV5-4 and TRBJ2-3, with TRBD2 identical over 8 bases. There are 17 residues in the CDR3. Trimming removed 0 bases from V and 1 base from J; junction bases left unmatched: 7. From germline, CDR1 is SGHNT and CDR2 YYREEE (reference sequence). The CDR3 DNA is TGTGCCAGCAGCTTGGCGTACGGGACTAGAGGCACAGATACGCAGTATTTT. It specifies CASSLAYGTRGTDTQYF.

In this sample, this clone turned up many times. Other DNA sequences in the same sample also yield this CDR3. The V call is TRBV7-2, the J call TRBJ2-3; 12 positions agree with TRBD2. The ends lost 1 base at V and 6 bases at J; junction bases unmatched: 5. Per the germline V gene, CDR1 is SGHTA and CDR2 is FQGNSA. This CDR3 contains 16 residues. CDR3 in amino acids: CASSLGPLAGGDTQYF. DNA of the CDR3: TGTGCCAGCAGCTTAGGCCCCCTAGCGGGAGGGGATACGCAGTATTTT. Using reference TRBV7-2 and TRBJ2-3 for the parts outside the CDR3, the full variable domain is GAGVSQSPSNKVTEKGKDVELRCDPISGHTALYWYRQSLGQGLEFLIYFQGNSAPDKSGLPSDRFSAERTGGSVSTLTIQRTQQEDSAVYLCASSLGPLAGGDTQYFGPGTRLTVL.

This chain connects TRBV11-2 to TRBJ2-1; TRBD1 matches 10 bases. CDR1 is SGHAT and CDR2 is FQNNGV in the germline V gene. J was trimmed by 6 bases and V by 5 bases; bases with no gene match: 7. The CDR3 spans 15 residues. In DNA form, the CDR3 reads TGTGCCAGCAGCATCAGACAGGGGGCTATCAATGAGCAGTTCTTC. It yields the protein CASSIRQGAINEQFF.

This clone showed up just a few times. This chain joins TRBV5-5 and TRBJ2-7, with 8 bases that match TRBD2. V dropped 0 bases and J dropped 0; count of bases not matched to a gene: 5. There are 16 residues in the CDR3. CDR1 is SGHKS, CDR2 YYEKEE, per germline (reference sequence). DNA for the CDR3: TGTGCCAGCAGCTTGGACCTAGCGGGCTCCTCCTACGAGCAGTACTTC. It specifies CASSLDLAGSSYEQYF.

The chain joins TRBV18 to TRBJ2-7; the match to TRBD2 covers 9 bases. CDR3 length: 15 residues. The germline V gene has CDR1 KGHSH and CDR2 LQKENI. With 4 bases clipped from V and 3 bases from J, the junction kept 7 bases outside the gene matches. The CDR3 DNA is TGTGCCAGCTCACTCAGCTCTAGCGGGAACTACGAGCAGTACTTC. Residues: CASSLSSSGNYEQYF.

V and J are TRBV28 and TRBJ2-7; possibly TRBD2 for D (6 bases). V gave up 5 bases and J gave up 3 bases, with 14 bases separating them. The CDR3 runs to 14 residues. CDR1 MDHEN and CDR2 SYDVKM come from the germline V gene. The CDR3 nucleotides read TGTGCCAGCAGTCTACCCGTCGGGGGCTACGAGCAGTACTTC. Translating it yields CASSLPVGGYEQYF.

This sequence joins TRBV18 and TRBJ2-2; D uncertain. Between the trimmed V and J ends, which lost 4 bases and 2 bases, there was a span of 8 bases. Germline-derived CDR1 and CDR2 are KGHSH and LQKENI. The CDR3 spans 14 residues. The CDR3 region has the DNA TGTGCCAGCTCACTATCCCAAAACACCGGGGAGCTGTTTTTT. The encoded protein is CASSLSQNTGELFF.

The chain carries TRBV11-2 and TRBJ1-1; D ambiguous. V gave up 5 bases and J gave up 5 bases, with 18 bases separating them. Germline V gene lookup returns CDR1 SGHAT and CDR2 FQNNGV. CDR3 length: 15 amino acids. CDR3 nucleotide sequence: TGTGCCAGCAGCCACCGACGAGGAGAAGGGACTGAAGCTTTCTTT. Translating it yields CASSHRRGEGTEAFF.

Regarding this clone: Other DNA sequences of this sample code for an identical CDR3. The chain employs TRBV5-1 and TRBJ2-7; 7 nucleotides line up with TRBD1. The trim removed 0 bases at V and 2 bases at J, leaving 2 bases unmatched. This CDR3 spans 14 amino acids. Germline V gene lookup returns CDR1 SGHRS and CDR2 YFSETQ. The CDR3 bases are TGCGCCAGCAGCTTGGGGGACAGAACCTACGAGCAGTACTTC. Its translation: CASSLGDRTYEQYF. Drawing the rest from reference TRBV5-1 and TRBJ2-7, the complete variable domain is KAGVTQTPRYLIKTRGQQVTLSCSPISGHRSVSWYQQTPGQGLQFLFEYFSETQRNKGNFPGRFSGRQFSNSRSEMNVSTLELGDSALYLCASSLGDRTYEQYFGPGTRLTVT.

The chain combines TRBV28 with TRBJ2-7, with TRBD1 identical over 8 bases. Germline V gene lookup returns CDR1 MDHEN and CDR2 SYDVKM. V lost 6 bases and J lost 2; bases outside the gene matches: 9. The CDR3 sequence is 15 residues long. The CDR3 loop reads CASRSAGTGTYEQYF. The CDR3 region has the DNA TGTGCCAGCAGGTCAGCCGGGACAGGAACCTACGAGCAGTACTTC.

V is TRBV19 and J is TRBJ1-3; D is uncertain. Trimming pared 8 bases from V and 4 bases from J, leaving 18 bases between. Germline CDR1 and CDR2: LNHDA and SQIVND (reference sequence). The CDR3 is 15 amino acids. The CDR3 here is CASRPALMRGNTIYF. Written as DNA, the CDR3 is TGTGCCAGTCGCCCGGCTCTCATGCGGGGAAACACCATATATTTT.

This chain joins TRBV25-1 and TRBJ2-2; perhaps TRBD1 as D (6 bases). CDR3 length: 13 residues. Trimming left V 7 bases short and J 6 bases short, with 12 bases between. The germline V gene has CDR1 MGHDK and CDR2 SYGVNS. The CDR3 region is CASNQQGPGELFF. CDR3 bases: TGTGCCAGCAACCAACAGGGCCCCGGGGAGCTGTTTTTT.

This chain uses TRBV27 with TRBJ1-2; unclear D gene. Germline loops: CDR1 MNHEY, CDR2 SMNVEV (reference sequence). The ends were cut back, 6 bases at V and 7 bases at J, with 12 bases in the middle. The CDR3 contains 12 residues. CDR3 in DNA: TGTGCCAGCAGGTCCCCAGTCGCTGGCTACACCTTC. Amino acids: CASRSPVAGYTF.

The genes are TRBV28 and TRBJ1-1; no clear D. The V gene's germline CDR1 is MDHEN and CDR2 SYDVKM. The CDR3 totals 13 residues. Trimming stripped 1 base from V and 5 bases from J, with 8 bases between. Here the CDR3 reads CASSLSVETEAFF. In DNA form, the CDR3 reads TGTGCCAGCAGTTTATCGGTGGAGACTGAAGCTTTCTTT.

Only a few counts were recorded for this clone. The chain joins TRBV11-1 to TRBJ1-1; D is uncertain. The CDR3 is 12 residues long. Germline-derived CDR1 and CDR2 are SGHAT and FQDESV (reference sequence). V was cut by 5 bases and J by 3 bases, with 7 bases left in between. In nucleotides, the CDR3 is TGTGCCAGCAGCCGACGGGACACTGAAGCTTTCTTT. This encodes CASSRRDTEAFF. Filled out from reference TRBV11-1 and TRBJ1-1, the complete variable domain reads EAEVAQSPRYKITEKSQAVAFWCDPISGHATLYWYRQILGQGPELLVQFQDESVVDDSQLPKDRFSAERLKGVDSTLKIQPAELGDSAMYLCASSRRDTEAFFGQGTRLTVV.

The chain is built from TRBV6-1 and TRBJ1-2, with D unclear. The CDR3 totals 12 residues. The germline V and J ends were trimmed by 8 bases and 6 bases, with 13 bases remaining between them. CDR1 is MNHNS, CDR2 SASEGT, per germline. CDR3 loop: CASRRSQHGYTF. In DNA, the CDR3 is TGTGCCAGCCGTCGCTCTCAGCATGGCTACACCTTC.

V gene TRBV18 combines with J gene TRBJ2-7; tentatively, D is TRBD1 (6 bases). V was clipped by 3 bases and J by 5 bases, with 11 bases between them. This CDR3 spans 13 amino acids. From germline, CDR1 is KGHSH and CDR2 LQKENI. CDR3 DNA sequence: TGTGCCAGCTCACCGGGCCAGGGGAACGAGCAGTACTTC. Translated: CASSPGQGNEQYF.

This sequence joins TRBV6-5 and TRBJ1-5; no clear D gene. The CDR3 spans 14 residues. V was pared by 2 bases and J by 3 bases, with 8 bases between. Germline loops: CDR1 MNHEY, CDR2 SVGAGI. For the CDR3, the DNA is TGTGCCAGCAGTTACGAGGGCGACAATCAGCCCCAGCATTTT. It is translated as CASSYEGDNQPQHF.

The J gene is TRBJ1-5, the V gene TRBV2; no firm D call. The V gene's germline CDR1 is SNHLY and CDR2 FYNNEI. Trimming cost V 6 bases and J 4 bases, with 16 bases left between them. The CDR3 has 15 residues. In nucleotides, the CDR3 is TGTGCCAGCAGCCAGCAGGTGGCGAAGAATCAGCCCCAGCATTTT. As protein: CASSQQVAKNQPQHF.

V and J are TRBV5-4 and TRBJ2-3; 15 nucleotides line up with TRBD2. Unmatched junction bases numbered 11, after V lost 4 bases and J lost 8 bases. The CDR3 has 17 residues. Looked up from germline, CDR1 is SGHNT and CDR2 is YYREEE (reference sequence). CDR3 in amino acids: CASSGGTSGRKGGTQYF. The CDR3 coding sequence is TGTGCCAGCAGCGGTGGGACTAGCGGGAGGAAAGGGGGTACGCAGTATTTT. The full variable domain, in which reference TRBV5-4 and TRBJ2-3 provide the parts outside the CDR3, is ETGVTQSPTHLIKTRGQQVTLRCSSQSGHNTVSWYQQALGQGPQFIFQYYREEENGRGNFPPRFSGLQFPNYSSELNVNALELDDSALYLCASSGGTSGRKGGTQYFGPGTRLTVL.

About this clone: Other DNA sequences from this sample encode an identical CDR3 as well. The chain has TRBV11-3 and TRBJ2-5; unclear D gene. V lost 0 bases and J 5 bases, leaving 4 bases between the germline ends. The germline CDR1 and CDR2 sequences are SGHNT and YENEEA. This CDR3 is built from 12 residues. Here the CDR3 reads CASSLDRETQYF. The CDR3 DNA follows: TGTGCCAGCAGCTTAGATCGCGAGACCCAGTACTTC.

This clone was seen only once. The chain links TRBV14 to TRBJ2-1, with 8 positions matching TRBD2. CDR1 is SGHDN and CDR2 is FVKESK in the germline V gene. CDR3 size: 14 residues. The trim removed 9 bases at V and 4 bases at J, leaving 8 bases unmatched. CDR3 in amino acids: CASTPSGRYNEQFF. In DNA form, the CDR3 reads TGTGCCAGTACCCCTAGCGGGCGATACAATGAGCAGTTCTTC. Looking up the rest from reference TRBV14 and TRBJ2-1 gives the full variable domain: EAGVTQFPSHSVIEKGQTVTLRCDPISGHDNLYWYRRVMGKEIKFLLHFVKESKQDESGMPNNRFLAERTGGTYSTLKVQPAELEDSGVYFCASTPSGRYNEQFFGPGTRLTVL.

The CDR3 DNA sequence: TGTGCCAGCAGTTCACCGTCAACTGAGCAGTTCTTC. As protein: CASSSPSTEQFF. J is TRBJ2-1 and V is TRBV27; no firm D call. Trimming took off 4 bases at V and 9 bases at J, with 10 bases between the two ends. CDR3 length equals 12 residues. Per the germline V gene, CDR1 is MNHEY and CDR2 is SMNVEV (reference sequence).

This clone was found once. This chain joins TRBV28 and TRBJ1-1, with 7 bases fitting TRBD1. Unmatched junction bases numbered 8, after V lost 2 bases and J lost 2 bases. Germline-derived CDR1 and CDR2 are MDHEN and SYDVKM. This CDR3 has 16 residues. CDR3 sequence reads: CASSLGGGASNTEAFF. CDR3 nucleotide sequence: TGTGCCAGCAGTTTAGGAGGGGGCGCAAGTAACACTGAAGCTTTCTTT.

This clone was picked up a small number of times. The chain links TRBV29-1 to TRBJ1-5; D gene uncertain. The CDR3 has 14 residues. Trimming pared 7 bases from V and 0 bases from J, leaving 13 bases between. Germline V gene sequence: CDR1 SQVTM, CDR2 ANQGSEA. CDR3 region: CSATPTDSNQPQHF. As DNA, the CDR3 is TGCAGCGCCACTCCGACGGATAGCAATCAGCCCCAGCATTTT.

This rearrangement joins TRBV29-1 to TRBJ2-2, with D tentatively TRBD1 or TRBD2 (5 bases each). This CDR3 comprises 15 residues. V was trimmed by 4 bases and J by 2 bases, leaving 14 bases between them. Germline CDR1 and CDR2: SQVTM and ANQGSEA. CDR3 sequence: CSVAGGYLNTGELFF. In DNA form, the CDR3 reads TGCAGCGTTGCTGGGGGTTATCTAAACACCGGGGAGCTGTTTTTT.

This clone has just a few counts. The chain is built from TRBV4-1 and TRBJ2-1; 7 bases line up with TRBD2. V shed 3 bases and J 5 bases; nucleotides not matched to a gene: 13. CDR3 length: 17 amino acids. The V gene's germline CDR1 is MGHRA and CDR2 YSYEKL. The CDR3 spells CASSHAIGAGEDNEQFF. The DNA of the CDR3 is TGCGCCAGCAGCCACGCGATAGGGGCGGGAGAAGACAATGAGCAGTTCTTC.

The chain is built from TRBV4-2 and TRBJ2-3; 7 nucleotides agree with TRBD2. The germline CDR1 and CDR2 sequences are LGHNA and YNFKEQ. Germline trimming cut 1 base from V and 3 bases from J; bases unmatched to any gene: 1. CDR3 length: 14 amino acids. CDR3 nucleotides: TGTGCCAGCAGCCAAGCGGGGGGTACAGATACGCAGTATTTT. Its translation is CASSQAGGTDTQYF.

The rearrangement uses TRBV4-1 and TRBJ2-1; no reliable D call. From germline, CDR1 is MGHRA and CDR2 YSYEKL. Trimming shortened V by 2 bases and J by 0 bases, and 11 bases separated the two germline ends. The CDR3 is made up of 16 amino acids. The CDR3 coding sequence is TGCGCCAGCAGCCAACCGCTAGGAAGCTCCTACAATGAGCAGTTCTTC. As protein: CASSQPLGSSYNEQFF.

The chain carries TRBV28 and TRBJ2-3; D not resolved. In germline, CDR1 is MDHEN, CDR2 SYDVKM. V lost 7 bases to trimming and J lost 0 bases, with 23 bases between them. The CDR3 contains 18 residues. CDR3 sequence reads: CASKERARRIPSTDTQYF. The CDR3 DNA reads as TGTGCCAGCAAAGAACGGGCTAGACGAATACCTAGCACAGATACGCAGTATTTT. Variable domain in full (rest from reference TRBV28 and TRBJ2-3): DVKVTQSSRYLVKRTGEKVFLECVQDMDHENMFWYRQDPGLGLRLIYFSYDVKMKEKGDIPEGYSVSREKKERFSLILESASTNQTSMYLCASKERARRIPSTDTQYFGPGTRLTVL.